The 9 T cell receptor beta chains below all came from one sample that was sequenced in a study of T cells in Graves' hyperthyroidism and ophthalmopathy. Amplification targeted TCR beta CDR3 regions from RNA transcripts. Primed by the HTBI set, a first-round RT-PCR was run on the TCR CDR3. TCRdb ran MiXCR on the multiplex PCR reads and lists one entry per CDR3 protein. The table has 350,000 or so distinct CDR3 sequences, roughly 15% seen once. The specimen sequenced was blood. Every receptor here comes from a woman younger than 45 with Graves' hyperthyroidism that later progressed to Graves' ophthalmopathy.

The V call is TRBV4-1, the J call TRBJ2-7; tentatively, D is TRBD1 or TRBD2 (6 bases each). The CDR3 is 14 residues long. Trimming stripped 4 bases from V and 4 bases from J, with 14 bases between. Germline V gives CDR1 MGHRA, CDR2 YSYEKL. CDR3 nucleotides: TGCGCCAGCAGCCGTCCGGGGGCTGAGTACGAGCAGTACTTC. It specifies CASSRPGAEYEQYF.

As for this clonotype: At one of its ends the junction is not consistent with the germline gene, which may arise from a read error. DNA of the CDR3: TGCGCCAACAGCTTGAGTACACGGGACATCCTCTACGAGCAGTACTTC. It specifies CANSLSTRDILYEQYF. This chain links TRBV5-1 with TRBJ2-7; possibly TRBD1 for D (6 bases). Germline V CDR1 and CDR2: SGHRS, YFSETQ. The CDR3 loop spans 16 amino acids.

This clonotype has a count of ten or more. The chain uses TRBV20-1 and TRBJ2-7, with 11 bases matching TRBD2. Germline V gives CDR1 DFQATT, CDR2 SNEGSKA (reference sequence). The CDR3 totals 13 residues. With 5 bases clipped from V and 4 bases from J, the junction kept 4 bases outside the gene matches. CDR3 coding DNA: TGCAGTGCTCTACTAGCGGGAGTTTACGAGCAGTACTTC. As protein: CSALLAGVYEQYF.

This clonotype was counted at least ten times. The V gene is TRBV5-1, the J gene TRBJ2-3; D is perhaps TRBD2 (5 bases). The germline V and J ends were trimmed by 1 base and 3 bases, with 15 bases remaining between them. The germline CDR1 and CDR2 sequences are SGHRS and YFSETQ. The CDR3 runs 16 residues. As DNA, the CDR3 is TGCGCCAGCAGCTTGTCCAGATCTAGCAGTACAGATACGCAGTATTTT. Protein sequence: CASSLSRSSSTDTQYF.

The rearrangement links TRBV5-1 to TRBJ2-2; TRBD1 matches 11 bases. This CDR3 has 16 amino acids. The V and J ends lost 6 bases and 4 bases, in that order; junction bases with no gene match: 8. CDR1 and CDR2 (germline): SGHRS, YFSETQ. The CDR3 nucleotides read TGCGCCAGCAAACCCCGGGACAGGGGGTCCACCGGGGAGCTGTTTTTT. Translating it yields CASKPRDRGSTGELFF. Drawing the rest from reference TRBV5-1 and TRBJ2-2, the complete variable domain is KAGVTQTPRYLIKTRGQQVTLSCSPISGHRSVSWYQQTPGQGLQFLFEYFSETQRNKGNFPGRFSGRQFSNSRSEMNVSTLELGDSALYLCASKPRDRGSTGELFFGEGSRLTVL.

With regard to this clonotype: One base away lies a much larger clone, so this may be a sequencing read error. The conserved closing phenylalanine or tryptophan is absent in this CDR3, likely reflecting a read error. The CDR3: CASSFGQGIFYEQYL. CDR3 in DNA: TGTGCCAGCAGTTTCGGACAGGGAATTTTCTACGAGCAGTACCTC. V usage is TRBV27 and J usage is TRBJ2-7, with 8 bases that match TRBD1. Trimming removed 3 bases from V and 3 bases from J; junction bases left unmatched: 7. CDR1 and CDR2 from the germline V gene are MNHEY and SMNVEV (reference sequence). The CDR3 is 15 amino acids.

CDR3 loop: CASSLTTASGSYNEQFF. CDR3 bases: TGTGCCAGCAGCTTAACGACGGCTAGCGGGAGCTACAATGAGCAGTTCTTC. The chain links TRBV7-9 to TRBJ2-1, with 10 nucleotides matching TRBD2. Germline V lookup: CDR1 SEHNR, CDR2 FQNEAQ (reference sequence). The V segment lost 2 bases and the J segment 3 bases; nucleotides outside the gene matches: 7. The CDR3 length is 17 residues. The whole variable domain, filled in from reference TRBV7-9 and TRBJ2-1, reads DTGVSQNPRHKITKRGQNVTFRCDPISEHNRLYWYRQTLGQGPEFLTYFQNEAQLEKSRLLSDRFSAERPKGSFSTLEIQRTEQGDSAMYLCASSLTTASGSYNEQFFGPGTRLTVL.

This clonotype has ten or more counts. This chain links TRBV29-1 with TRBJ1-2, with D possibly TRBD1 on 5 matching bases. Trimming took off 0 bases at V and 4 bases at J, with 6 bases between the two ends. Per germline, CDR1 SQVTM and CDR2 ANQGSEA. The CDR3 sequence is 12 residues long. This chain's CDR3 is CSVEDDSYGYTF. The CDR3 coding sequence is TGCAGCGTTGAAGACGACAGCTATGGCTACACCTTC.

The CDR3 DNA follows: TGTGCCAGCAGCCAAGAGGACGGAACCTATGGCTACACCTTC. As protein: CASSQEDGTYGYTF. The V call is TRBV14, the J call TRBJ1-2; no reliable D call. Germline V CDR1 and CDR2: SGHDN, FVKESK. This CDR3 has 14 amino acids. Trimming removed 0 bases from V and 4 bases from J, with 9 bases in between.